This T cell receptor (beta chain) was observed in a study of lymphopenia after photon versus proton radiotherapy. General study results and limits: Photon-treated patients lost naive T cells and TCR diversity; proton-treated stayed stable.

Sequencing used immunoSEQ multiplex PCR; TCRdb keeps in-frame clones, though not all of them. The sample holds 150,000 to 200,000 clones; more than 85% are singletons and the top ten take 4% to 5%. Points on this clone: What it binds is not known.

This clonotype was obtained from a man in his forties or fifties with gastric cancer. The sequences come from peripheral blood, collected from a patient treated with photon-based radiotherapy.

The CDR3: CASSSHRGTGELFF. CDR3 DNA sequence: TGCGCCAGCAGCTCCCATCGGGGCACCGGGGAGCTGTTTTTT. The chain carries TRBV5-1 and TRBJ2-2; D may be TRBD2 (5 bases). From germline, CDR1 is SGHRS and CDR2 YFSETQ. This CDR3 comprises 14 residues. V lost 3 bases to trimming and J lost 4 bases, with 10 bases between them.